These T cell receptor beta chains were read from a single sample in a study of blood T cell repertoires in COVID-19. Repertoires were generated with immunoSEQ multiplex PCR, while TCRdb's copy carries only in-frame clones and drops some. The data show roughly 140,000 clones, around 83% seen once. Source material: peripheral blood. All receptors derive from a man aged 55 to 70 with active or convalescent COVID-19. CDR3s include the opening cysteine and the closing phenylalanine or tryptophan. The order of the fields is D gene, J gene, V gene, clone size, CDR3 protein, CDR3 DNA. The D gene is left open where the match is weak. Clone size is stated in some rows and not others, as once, few, many or a class when expanded.

d_gene: NA
j_gene: TRBJ1-1
v_gene: TRBV6-2/TRBV6-3
abundance: NA
CDR3aa: CASSYDRLQAFF
CDR3nt: TGTGCCAGCAGTTACGATCGACTACAAGCTTTCTTT

d_gene: TRBD1
j_gene: TRBJ1-2
v_gene: TRBV6-5
abundance: NA
CDR3aa: CASRRDSSGYTF
CDR3nt: TGTGCCAGCAGGCGGGACAGTTCTGGCTACACCTTC

d_gene: NA
j_gene: TRBJ1-5
v_gene: TRBV7-8
abundance: NA
CDR3aa: CASSSKRWPGGNQPQHF
CDR3nt: TGTGCCAGCAGCTCAAAGAGGTGGCCGGGGGGCAATCAGCCCCAGCATTTT

d_gene: TRBD1
j_gene: TRBJ1-2
v_gene: TRBV7-8
abundance: few
CDR3aa: CASSTRTGFPYGYTF
CDR3nt: TGTGCCAGCAGCACGCGGACAGGGTTCCCCTATGGCTACACCTTC

d_gene: NA
j_gene: TRBJ1-2
v_gene: TRBV6-2/TRBV6-3
abundance: NA
CDR3aa: CASSRGTFGGYTF
CDR3nt: TGTGCCAGCAGTCGGGGAACATTCGGGGGCTACACCTTC

d_gene: TRBD1
j_gene: TRBJ1-2
v_gene: TRBV2
abundance: few
CDR3aa: CASSARQGNNGYTF
CDR3nt: TGTGCCAGCAGTGCCCGACAGGGAAACAATGGCTACACCTTC

d_gene: TRBD2
j_gene: TRBJ2-5
v_gene: TRBV6-5
abundance: NA
CDR3aa: CASSYHGLASETQYF
CDR3nt: TGTGCCAGCAGTTACCATGGACTAGCTTCCGAGACCCAGTACTTC

d_gene: NA
j_gene: TRBJ1-4
v_gene: TRBV9
abundance: NA
CDR3aa: CASSSDSLNEKLFF
CDR3nt: TGTGCCAGCAGCTCGGACAGCCTTAATGAAAAACTGTTTTTT

d_gene: NA
j_gene: TRBJ1-4
v_gene: TRBV28
abundance: NA
CDR3aa: CATSALKEKLFF
CDR3nt: TGTGCCACCTCTGCCCTAAAGGAAAAACTGTTTTTT

d_gene: TRBD2
j_gene: TRBJ2-1
v_gene: TRBV5-1
abundance: NA
CDR3aa: CASSSLIAGTYNEQFF
CDR3nt: TGCGCCAGCAGCTCTCTTATAGCGGGAACTTACAATGAGCAGTTCTTC

d_gene: NA
j_gene: TRBJ1-5
v_gene: TRBV6-2/TRBV6-3
abundance: NA
CDR3aa: CASSSPGAQHF
CDR3nt: TGTGCCAGCAGTTCTCCGGGGGCCCAGCATTTT

d_gene: TRBD1
j_gene: TRBJ1-6
v_gene: TRBV19
abundance: NA
CDR3aa: CASSPTGARYSPLHF
CDR3nt: TGTGCCAGTAGCCCGACAGGGGCTAGATATTCACCCCTCCACTTT

d_gene: NA
j_gene: TRBJ1-5
v_gene: TRBV6-1
abundance: NA
CDR3aa: CASSEFLIRPQHF
CDR3nt: TGTGCCAGCAGTGAATTTTTGATTAGGCCCCAGCATTTT

d_gene: NA
j_gene: TRBJ1-3
v_gene: TRBV29-1
abundance: NA
CDR3aa: CSVRGHPGDGHIGNTIYF
CDR3nt: TGCAGCGTCAGGGGCCACCCAGGGGACGGCCACATAGGAAACACCATATATTTT

d_gene: TRBD1
j_gene: TRBJ2-2
v_gene: TRBV18
abundance: NA
CDR3aa: CASSPLDRAAGELFF
CDR3nt: TGTGCCAGCTCACCCCTCGACAGGGCGGCCGGGGAGCTGTTTTTT

d_gene: NA
j_gene: TRBJ1-2
v_gene: TRBV6-5
abundance: NA
CDR3aa: CASSYSNSPYGYTF
CDR3nt: TGTGCCAGCAGTTACTCGAACAGCCCTTATGGCTACACCTTC

d_gene: NA
j_gene: TRBJ2-1
v_gene: TRBV5-5
abundance: NA
CDR3aa: CASNIRDTTYNEQFF
CDR3nt: TGTGCCAGCAACATCCGGGACACTACATACAATGAGCAGTTCTTC

d_gene: TRBD1
j_gene: TRBJ2-7
v_gene: TRBV5-1
abundance: NA
CDR3aa: CASSLSGPGGEQYF
CDR3nt: TGCGCCAGCAGCTTGTCCGGGCCAGGGGGCGAGCAGTACTTC

d_gene: TRBD1
j_gene: TRBJ1-2
v_gene: TRBV7-2
abundance: NA
CDR3aa: CASSPRDRGRGGYTF
CDR3nt: TGTGCCAGCAGCCCCAGGGACAGGGGGCGAGGTGGCTACACCTTC

d_gene: TRBD2
j_gene: TRBJ2-5
v_gene: TRBV30
abundance: NA
CDR3aa: CAWTPLATKETQYF
CDR3nt: TGTGCCTGGACCCCACTAGCGACTAAAGAGACCCAGTACTTC

d_gene: NA
j_gene: TRBJ2-7
v_gene: TRBV23-1
abundance: NA
CDR3aa: CASSSPRQGSSYEQYF
CDR3nt: TGCGCCAGCAGTTCCCCGCGTCAGGGTTCCTCCTACGAGCAGTACTTC

d_gene: TRBD2
j_gene: TRBJ2-2
v_gene: TRBV7-8
abundance: NA
CDR3aa: CASSLEGSGAANTGELFF
CDR3nt: TGTGCCAGCAGCTTAGAAGGTAGCGGGGCCGCGAACACCGGGGAGCTGTTTTTT

d_gene: TRBD1
j_gene: TRBJ1-2
v_gene: TRBV6-5
abundance: NA
CDR3aa: CACHRGLGYTF
CDR3nt: TGTGCCTGCCACAGGGGCCTGGGCTACACCTTC

d_gene: NA
j_gene: TRBJ2-7
v_gene: TRBV19
abundance: NA
CDR3aa: CASSIDSGFYEQYF
CDR3nt: TGTGCCAGTAGTATAGATTCGGGGTTCTACGAGCAGTACTTC

d_gene: NA
j_gene: TRBJ2-3
v_gene: TRBV24-1
abundance: NA
CDR3aa: CATAPASTDTQYF
CDR3nt: TGTGCCACCGCCCCAGCGTCCACAGATACGCAGTATTTT

d_gene: NA
j_gene: TRBJ2-1
v_gene: TRBV5-1
abundance: NA
CDR3aa: CASSLGFAGLQGEQFF
CDR3nt: TGCGCCAGCAGCCTGGGTTTTGCGGGACTGCAAGGGGAGCAGTTCTTC